This T cell receptor (beta chain) emerged from a study of identical twins. Findings of the study overall: Cord blood's abundant beta clonotypes had fewer insertions, unlike memory repertoires. Weaker excess twin sharing was observed in beta out-of-frame sequences.

On this clonotype itself: Its antigen remains unidentified.

TCRdb itself ran the 5' RACE reads through MiXCR, one entry per CDR3 protein. The table has around 470,000 distinct CDR3 sequences, about 14% seen once. The same data also contributed to another study, on yellow fever vaccine responses in identical twins.

The source material was CD4+ T cells sorted from blood. The sequence was obtained from a woman aged 18-29 years in good health.

The CDR3 bases are TGTGCCAGCGTGGTAGTCATGGGCGGGGAGCTGTTTTTT. Translation: CASVVVMGGELFF. This sequence joins TRBV7-9 and TRBJ2-2, with no clear D. Germline V gene lookup returns CDR1 SEHNR and CDR2 FQNEAQ (reference sequence). V lost 8 bases and J lost 7, with 14 bases in between. CDR3 length: 13 amino acids.